This paragraph reports one T cell receptor beta chain. The PCR made use of 60 Vbeta and 13 Jbeta primers. Method: immunoSEQ multiplex PCR; TCRdb's copy keeps in-frame clones and lacks some. The repertoire holds about 180,000 clones, with just under 80% as singletons. This CDR3 is 17 amino acids long. Germline assignment: CDR1 MNHNS and CDR2 SASEGT. V gave up 2 bases and J gave up 3 bases, with 18 bases separating them. The data are from a study of cytomegalovirus exposure and HLA in healthy donors. Among the donors, all were healthy bone marrow donors. Donors were nominally healthy when sampled, though unrecorded immune exposures were likely.

V gene TRBV6-1 combines with J gene TRBJ2-3, with D tentatively TRBD2 (6 bases). This TCR was recovered from a woman aged 45-59 years in good health and CMV-seropositive. Sequenced material: PBMCs. CDR3 sequence (DNA): TGTGCCAGCAGTGAATCGGGGTGGGCTAGCGCGACAGATACGCAGTATTTT. Translation gives CASSESGWASATDTQYF.